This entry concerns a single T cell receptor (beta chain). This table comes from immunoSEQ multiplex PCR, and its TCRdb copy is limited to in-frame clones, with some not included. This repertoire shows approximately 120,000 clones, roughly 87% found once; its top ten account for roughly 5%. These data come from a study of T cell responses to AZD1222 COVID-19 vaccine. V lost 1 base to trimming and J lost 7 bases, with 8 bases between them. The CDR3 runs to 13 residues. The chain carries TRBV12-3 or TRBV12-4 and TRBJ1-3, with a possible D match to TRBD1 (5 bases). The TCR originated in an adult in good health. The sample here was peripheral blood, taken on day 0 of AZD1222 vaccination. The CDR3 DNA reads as TGTGCCAGCAGTTTAGGCAGGGAGAACACCATATATTTT. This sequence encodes CASSLGRENTIYF.